One sample yielded the 32 T cell receptor beta chains listed below, sequenced in a study of technical replicates of blood from several donors. TCRdb's table, derived via immunoSEQ multiplex PCR, lists solely in-frame clones and lacks some. The table shows nearly 80,000 clones, with 95% to 98% occurring only once. Sequences were obtained from T cells isolated from PBMCs. Every receptor here comes from a human donor in good health.

V is TRBV7-9 and J is TRBJ2-1; 8 bases match TRBD2. J gave up 7 bases and V 5 bases, and 10 bases lay outside the gene matches. CDR1 is SEHNR, CDR2 FQNEAQ, per germline (reference sequence). The CDR3 contains 15 residues. CDR3 protein: CASSPPSGLGNEQFF. CDR3 sequence (DNA): TGTGCCAGCAGCCCGCCTAGCGGGCTCGGGAATGAGCAGTTCTTC.

The chain is built from TRBV6-5 and TRBJ2-1, with D possibly matching TRBD2 (6 bases). Per germline, CDR1 MNHEY and CDR2 SVGAGI. Trimming stripped 6 bases from V and 6 bases from J, with 18 bases between. The CDR3 length is 15 residues. In nucleotides, the CDR3 is TGTGCCAGCAGCCCCACCATTGGACTATTCAATGAGCAGTTCTTC. It translates to CASSPTIGLFNEQFF.

This clone was observed once. The chain couples TRBV4-2 to TRBJ2-1, with 8 bases identical to TRBD2. Trimming at V came to 0 bases and at J to 0 bases, leaving 1 base not matched to a gene. Per the germline V gene, CDR1 is LGHNA and CDR2 is YNFKEQ. The CDR3 has 16 residues. CDR3: CASSQETSVSYNEQFF. The CDR3, as DNA: TGTGCCAGCAGCCAAGAGACTAGCGTCTCCTACAATGAGCAGTTCTTC.

The chain has TRBV10-3 and TRBJ2-7, with D maybe TRBD1 (5 bases). CDR1 and CDR2 from the germline V gene are ENHRY and SYGVKD. V lost 3 bases to trimming and J lost 6 bases, with 15 bases between them. The CDR3 is 14 amino acids. The CDR3 loop is CAISEFAKQAEQYF. The CDR3 bases are TGTGCCATCAGTGAATTTGCCAAACAGGCCGAGCAGTACTTC.

The chain joins TRBV19 to TRBJ2-5; maybe TRBD2 (5 bases). The CDR3 sequence is 16 residues long. Germline V lookup: CDR1 LNHDA, CDR2 SQIVND (reference sequence). Trimming took off 0 bases at V and 6 bases at J, with 17 bases between the two ends. CDR3 DNA sequence: TGTGCCAGTAGTATAGATACAAGGACTTGGGAGAAGACCCAGTACTTC. As protein: CASSIDTRTWEKTQYF.

The chain is built from TRBV30 and TRBJ1-2; a possible D gene is TRBD1 (6 bases). The CDR3 runs to 14 residues. Trimming shortened V by 0 bases and J by 6 bases, and 14 bases separated the two germline ends. Germline V gene sequence: CDR1 GTSNPN, CDR2 SVGIG (reference sequence). CDR3: CAWSVEQGVHGYTF. The CDR3 DNA is TGTGCCTGGAGTGTTGAACAGGGAGTTCATGGCTACACCTTC.

This sequence joins TRBV15 and TRBJ1-1, with 10 bases identical to TRBD1. CDR3 length: 16 residues. Germline CDR1 reads LNHNV; CDR2 reads YYDKDF (reference sequence). The ends lost 1 base at V and 5 bases at J; junction bases unmatched: 7. CDR3 sequence reads: CATSRAGTGEGTEAFF. CDR3 bases: TGTGCCACCAGCAGAGCCGGGACAGGGGAGGGAACTGAAGCTTTCTTT. Full variable domain (remainder filled in from reference TRBV15 and TRBJ1-1): DAMVIQNPRYQVTQFGKPVTLSCSQTLNHNVMYWYQQKSSQAPKLLFHYYDKDFNNEADTPDNFQSRRPNTSFCFLDIRSPGLGDTAMYLCATSRAGTGEGTEAFFGQGTRLTVV.

Comments on this clone: Because the CDR3 is missing its conserved closing phenylalanine or tryptophan, this is likely a read error. No DNA is shown, since the ends of the CDR3 on it are uncertain; the CDR3 is the one TCRdb lists. The rearrangement joins TRBV6-6 to TRBJ1-2; TRBD1, the table's D call, was not compared with the DNA. Looked up from germline, CDR1 is MNHNY and CDR2 is SVGAGI (reference sequence). The CDR3 has 11 amino acids, counting both end residues. The CDR3 sequence: CASSYGDRVKI.

The chain recombines TRBV28 with TRBJ1-3; no definite D call. The ends were cut back, 7 bases at V and 2 bases at J, with 12 bases in the middle. Germline V gene sequence: CDR1 MDHEN, CDR2 SYDVKM. CDR3 length: 14 amino acids. CDR3 residues: CASIPGLAGNTIYF. For the CDR3, the DNA is TGTGCCAGCATCCCGGGTCTGGCTGGAAACACCATATATTTT.

This chain connects TRBV9 to TRBJ2-1, with 10 bases identical to TRBD1. V lost 3 bases, J lost 6 bases, and 9 bases stayed unmatched. The CDR3 consists of 16 residues. Germline assignment: CDR1 SGDLS and CDR2 YYNGEE. DNA of the CDR3: TGTGCCAGCAGCGCGTCGAAGGGGACAGGGGTCAATGAGCAGTTCTTC. It translates to CASSASKGTGVNEQFF.

This clone was seen more than once but under ten times. V and J are TRBV30 and TRBJ1-1, with D perhaps matching TRBD1 (5 bases). Looked up from germline, CDR1 is GTSNPN and CDR2 is SVGIG (reference sequence). The V gene lost 1 base and the J gene lost 7 bases, with 13 bases spanning the gap. The CDR3 is 13 amino acids. The CDR3 reads CAWSEGLLDEAFF. DNA for the CDR3: TGTGCCTGGAGTGAGGGGTTGTTGGATGAAGCTTTCTTT.

V is TRBV9 and J is TRBJ1-2, with D tentatively TRBD1 (5 bases). This CDR3 spans 13 amino acids. Germline V gene data show CDR1 as SGDLS and CDR2 as YYNGEE. V gave up 4 bases and J gave up 2 bases, with 9 bases separating them. CDR3: CASSLDRNYGYTF. CDR3 coding DNA: TGTGCCAGCAGCCTCGACAGAAACTATGGCTACACCTTC.

The chain uses TRBV6-6 and TRBJ2-1, with a possible D match to TRBD1 (5 bases). Trimming took 5 bases from V and 9 from J, leaving 5 bases between them. Germline assignment: CDR1 MNHNY and CDR2 SVGAGI (reference sequence). This CDR3 has 10 residues. CDR3 nucleotide sequence: TGTGCCAGCAGTGACAGTGAGCAGTTCTTC. This codes for CASSDSEQFF.

V usage is TRBV5-1 and J usage is TRBJ1-4, with 9 bases that match TRBD1. This CDR3 is 16 amino acids long. The V segment lost 7 bases and the J segment 1 base; nucleotides outside the gene matches: 8. CDR1 SGHRS and CDR2 YFSETQ come from the germline V gene. This CDR3 reads CASSGDRERTNEKLFF. CDR3 sequence (DNA): TGCGCCAGCTCAGGGGACAGGGAACGAACTAATGAAAAACTGTTTTTT.

The V call is TRBV6-1, the J call TRBJ2-7, with D possibly matching TRBD1 (5 bases). CDR1 and CDR2 (germline): MNHNS, SASEGT. V lost 0 bases to trimming and J lost 4 bases, with 10 bases between them. This CDR3 spans 14 amino acids. The CDR3 DNA reads TGTGCCAGCAGTGAAGCAGGGGCAGGTTACGAGCAGTACTTC. Protein: CASSEAGAGYEQYF.

The rearrangement joins TRBV12-5 to TRBJ1-1; 7 positions match TRBD1. CDR1 is LGHNT, CDR2 FRNRAP, per germline. J was trimmed by 6 bases and V by 5 bases; bases with no gene match: 6. The CDR3 is made up of 13 amino acids. Here the CDR3 DNA reads TGTGCTAGTGGTCTTCAGACAGGGTCTGAAGCTTTCTTT. Translation: CASGLQTGSEAFF.

This clone showed up just a few times. The gene calls are TRBV16 and TRBJ1-3; D gene ambiguous. Trimming shortened V by 2 bases and J by 0 bases, and 11 bases separated the two germline ends. CDR3 length: 16 amino acids. Per the germline V gene, CDR1 is KGHSY and CDR2 is FQNENV. CDR3 protein: CASSQPGISSGNTIYF. The CDR3 coding sequence is TGTGCCAGCAGCCAACCGGGGATAAGCTCTGGAAACACCATATATTTT.

The chain links TRBV7-8 to TRBJ2-7; 7 nucleotides agree with TRBD1. Germline CDR1 SGHVS, CDR2 FQNEAQ. V lost 5 bases, J lost 3 bases, and 10 bases stayed unmatched. The CDR3 has 15 residues. In DNA, the CDR3 is TGTGCCAGCAGCAGGGACAGCCTACGAGACTACGAGCAGTACTTC. This translates into CASSRDSLRDYEQYF.

The rearrangement links TRBV6-6 to TRBJ1-1, with TRBD1 matching 8 bases. The germline CDR1 and CDR2 sequences are MNHNY and SVGAGI (reference sequence). This CDR3 is 13 amino acids long. Germline trimming cut 11 bases from V and 5 bases from J; bases unmatched to any gene: 10. The CDR3 DNA reads TGTGCCGGAACGCAGGGGGCGCGGACTGAAGCTTTCTTT. Encoded protein: CAGTQGARTEAFF.

For the CDR3, the DNA is TGTGCCAGCAGCTTCGGGAGGGGGACTGGAAACACCATATATTTT. Residues: CASSFGRGTGNTIYF. The rearrangement uses TRBV11-2 and TRBJ1-3; possibly TRBD1 for D (6 bases). This CDR3 spans 15 amino acids. V was cut by 3 bases and J by 2 bases, with 11 bases left in between. Per germline, CDR1 SGHAT and CDR2 FQNNGV.

V gene TRBV6-6 combines with J gene TRBJ2-2, with 8 bases lining up with TRBD2. After removal of 6 bases from V and 8 bases from J, the junction contained 14 bases not matched to a gene. CDR1 and CDR2 from the germline V gene are MNHNY and SVGAGI (reference sequence). The CDR3 has 16 amino acids. The CDR3 protein is CASSSQREREYGELFF. The CDR3 nucleotides are TGTGCCAGCAGCTCCCAGCGGGAGAGGGAGTATGGGGAGCTGTTTTTT.

The V and J genes are TRBV5-6 and TRBJ2-7; TRBD1 matches at 9 bases. The CDR3 spans 13 residues. Unmatched junction bases numbered 8, after V lost 0 bases and J lost 13 bases. Looked up from germline, CDR1 is SGHDT and CDR2 is YYEEEE. The CDR3 sequence: CASSLGLGTGLYF. DNA for the CDR3: TGTGCCAGCAGCTTGGGTTTGGGGACAGGGCTTTACTTC.

The CDR3 DNA reads TGTGCCAGCAGCGCTCACAGGGGAACCTACGAGCAGTACTTC. Its protein is CASSAHRGTYEQYF. V and J are TRBV5-4 and TRBJ2-7; 7 bases fit TRBD1. V trimming: 4 bases; J trimming: 2 bases; junction bases outside the gene matches: 6. The germline V gene has CDR1 SGHNT and CDR2 YYREEE (reference sequence). The CDR3 runs to 14 residues. The full variable domain, in which reference TRBV5-4 and TRBJ2-7 provide the parts outside the CDR3, is ETGVTQSPTHLIKTRGQQVTLRCSSQSGHNTVSWYQQALGQGPQFIFQYYREEENGRGNFPPRFSGLQFPNYSSELNVNALELDDSALYLCASSAHRGTYEQYFGPGTRLTVT.

In this sample, this clone turned up a few times. The chain carries TRBV7-3 and TRBJ2-6; TRBD1 is a possible D gene (6 bases). The CDR3 spans 17 residues. Trimming took 3 bases from V and 0 from J, leaving 12 bases between them. Germline values: CDR1 SGHTA, CDR2 FQGTGA. CDR3 in amino acids: CASSLGAIYSGANVLTF. DNA of the CDR3: TGTGCCAGCAGCTTGGGGGCCATCTACTCTGGGGCCAACGTCCTGACTTTC.

This clone was observed once. This sequence joins TRBV30 and TRBJ2-3; TRBD2 might be the D (5 bases). The length of the CDR3 is 12 residues. V was pared by 5 bases and J by 10 bases, with 16 bases between. CDR1 GTSNPN and CDR2 SVGIG come from the germline V gene (reference sequence). Written as DNA, the CDR3 is TGTGCCTGGGGCCGGACTCCGAGTGCGCAGTATTTT. Its translation: CAWGRTPSAQYF.

The chain combines TRBV28 with TRBJ2-2, with a weak D call TRBD1 (8 bases). Deletions cut 3 bases from V and 5 bases from J, with 19 bases between. Germline CDR1 and CDR2: MDHEN and SYDVKM. This CDR3 has 17 amino acids. The CDR3 coding sequence is TGTGCCAGCAGTTTGTTCTTAGACAGGGGAGGGACCGGGGAGCTGTTTTTT. It specifies CASSLFLDRGGTGELFF.

The V and J genes are TRBV4-1 and TRBJ1-1, with 9 bases that match TRBD1. Germline CDR1 MGHRA, CDR2 YSYEKL. CDR3 length: 16 residues. Trimming at V came to 3 bases and at J to 5 bases, leaving 10 bases not matched to a gene. CDR3 sequence: CASSQGQGAEQTEAFF. In nucleotides, the CDR3 is TGCGCCAGCAGCCAGGGACAGGGCGCTGAACAAACTGAAGCTTTCTTT.

The V call is TRBV2, the J call TRBJ2-1; 11 nucleotides align to TRBD2. Germline CDR1 is SNHLY and CDR2 is FYNNEI. V shed 4 bases and J 6 bases; nucleotides not matched to a gene: 5. This CDR3 comprises 15 residues. CDR3 sequence: CASSGGTSGANEQFF. The CDR3, as DNA: TGTGCCAGCAGTGGGGGGACTAGCGGCGCCAATGAGCAGTTCTTC.

The table lists this clone with a count of one. The V and J genes are TRBV14 and TRBJ1-1, with D maybe TRBD1 (5 bases). The V gene's germline CDR1 is SGHDN and CDR2 FVKESK. V was clipped by 1 base and J by 5 bases, with 20 bases between them. The CDR3 loop spans 17 amino acids. This CDR3 is CASSQVGFGLRGTEAFF. The CDR3 coding sequence is TGTGCCAGCAGCCAAGTAGGATTTGGCCTTCGGGGGACTGAAGCTTTCTTT.

V is TRBV5-4 and J is TRBJ2-7; D not resolved. V was clipped by 0 bases and J by 2 bases, with 12 bases between them. In germline, CDR1 is SGHNT, CDR2 YYREEE (reference sequence). The CDR3 has 15 residues. The CDR3 sequence: CASSLAQGRTYEQYF. The CDR3 DNA reads TGTGCCAGCAGCTTGGCCCAAGGCAGGACCTACGAGCAGTACTTC. Full variable domain (remainder filled in from reference TRBV5-4 and TRBJ2-7): ETGVTQSPTHLIKTRGQQVTLRCSSQSGHNTVSWYQQALGQGPQFIFQYYREEENGRGNFPPRFSGLQFPNYSSELNVNALELDDSALYLCASSLAQGRTYEQYFGPGTRLTVT.

The chain couples TRBV10-3 to TRBJ2-1, with 9 bases aligning to TRBD1. The V and J ends lost 6 bases and 6 bases, in that order; junction bases with no gene match: 6. CDR1 and CDR2 (germline): ENHRY, SYGVKD. The CDR3 is 14 residues long. The CDR3: CAISRDRVSNEQFF. Here the CDR3 DNA reads TGTGCCATCAGCCGGGACAGGGTTTCCAATGAGCAGTTCTTC.

This sequence joins TRBV4-1 and TRBJ2-3; D is unclear. Per germline, CDR1 MGHRA and CDR2 YSYEKL. V was clipped by 1 base and J by 1 base, with 9 bases between them. CDR3 length: 15 amino acids. CDR3 loop: CASSQAELGTDTQYF. Here the CDR3 DNA reads TGCGCCAGCAGCCAAGCCGAGCTCGGCACAGATACGCAGTATTTT.